What follows are 10 T cell receptor beta chains derived from one specimen sequenced in a study of blood T cell repertoires in COVID-19. Sequencing used immunoSEQ multiplex PCR; TCRdb keeps in-frame clones, though not all of them. The sample records fewer than 200,000 clones, approximately 86% being singletons. The sequenced material came from PBMCs or T cells enriched from blood (not recorded which). The receptor set was obtained from a middle-aged woman in a cohort exposed to, infected with or recovered from COVID-19 (not recorded which).

Comment on this clone: Other DNA sequences in this specimen translate into the identical CDR3. This chain links TRBV27 with TRBJ2-6, with 9 bases aligning to TRBD1. The CDR3 is made up of 17 amino acids. The germline CDR1 and CDR2 sequences are MNHEY and SMNVEV (reference sequence). V gave up 5 bases and J gave up 1 base; unmatched junction bases: 6. The CDR3 here is CASSLRDRVSGANVLTF. The DNA for the CDR3 is TGTGCCAGCAGTCTCCGGGACAGGGTGTCTGGGGCCAACGTCCTGACTTTC.

CDR3 DNA: TGTGCCAGCAGAAGCGGGAGAAGCACAGATACGCAGTATTTT. It specifies CASRSGRSTDTQYF. This chain joins TRBV27 and TRBJ2-3, with 8 bases fitting TRBD2. Germline assignment: CDR1 MNHEY and CDR2 SMNVEV (reference sequence). This CDR3 is 14 amino acids long. J gave up 0 bases and V 6 bases, and 2 bases lay outside the gene matches.

The chain links TRBV7-2 to TRBJ2-1; D is unclear. Germline lookup yields CDR1 SGHTA and CDR2 FQGNSA. Trimming pared 2 bases from V and 0 bases from J, leaving 11 bases between. CDR3 length: 16 residues. The CDR3 loop reads CASSLLPLSSYNEQFF. DNA of the CDR3: TGTGCCAGCAGCTTACTACCCCTTAGCTCCTACAATGAGCAGTTCTTC. The variable domain in full, completed from reference TRBV7-2 and TRBJ2-1, reads GAGVSQSPSNKVTEKGKDVELRCDPISGHTALYWYRQSLGQGLEFLIYFQGNSAPDKSGLPSDRFSAERTGGSVSTLTIQRTQQEDSAVYLCASSLLPLSSYNEQFFGPGTRLTVL.

The chain combines TRBV4-2 with TRBJ2-3; D may be TRBD2 (6 bases). This CDR3 contains 14 residues. The germline gives CDR1 LGHNA, CDR2 YNFKEQ. Trimming cost V 4 bases and J 5 bases, with 13 bases left between them. CDR3 coding DNA: TGTGCCAGCAGCCGGGGCGGGGACTTAGATACGCAGTATTTT. It encodes CASSRGGDLDTQYF.

This clone turned up a few times. The gene calls are TRBV19 and TRBJ1-5; D not resolved. The CDR3 is 16 residues long. Trimming took off 7 bases at V and 2 bases at J, with 18 bases between the two ends. Germline V gives CDR1 LNHDA, CDR2 SQIVND (reference sequence). CDR3 amino acids: CASIPTSLRGNQPQHF. In nucleotides, the CDR3 is TGTGCCAGTATCCCCACAAGCCTCCGGGGCAATCAGCCCCAGCATTTT.

The gene calls are TRBV12-3 or TRBV12-4 and TRBJ2-1, with a tentative D call TRBD2 (5 bases). V was clipped by 0 bases and J by 9 bases, with 9 bases between them. The CDR3 has 13 amino acids. CDR3 sequence: CASSLATRSEQFF. The CDR3 nucleotides read TGTGCCAGCAGTTTAGCCACTAGAAGTGAGCAGTTCTTC.

This chain links TRBV11-2 with TRBJ1-5; the D gene is possibly TRBD1 (5 bases). V lost 5 bases, J lost 9 bases, and 14 bases lay in between. The CDR3 has 13 residues. From germline, CDR1 is SGHAT and CDR2 FQNNGV. This CDR3 reads CASSGGTFWPQHF. The CDR3 region has the DNA TGTGCCAGCAGCGGAGGGACTTTTTGGCCCCAGCATTTT.

V is TRBV27 and J is TRBJ2-1; 10 positions agree with TRBD2. Losses at the gene ends were 2 bases for V and 8 bases for J; bases not matched to a gene: 6. CDR1 MNHEY and CDR2 SMNVEV come from the germline V gene (reference sequence). This CDR3 is built from 15 residues. The DNA of the CDR3 is TGTGCCAGCAGTTTAAGGCTAGCGGGAGCTTATGAGCAGTTCTTC. Amino acids: CASSLRLAGAYEQFF.

The sample holds one count of this clone. J is TRBJ1-1 and V is TRBV27, with TRBD1 matching over 9 bases. Losses at the gene ends were 10 bases for V and 3 bases for J; bases not matched to a gene: 12. In germline, CDR1 is MNHEY, CDR2 SMNVEV (reference sequence). The CDR3 consists of 15 residues. In DNA, the CDR3 is TGTGCCACCAAACAAGGGGACAGGGAAGACACTGAAGCTTTCTTT. Its protein product is CATKQGDREDTEAFF.

The chain links TRBV13 to TRBJ2-7; D might be TRBD1 (6 bases). This CDR3 comprises 12 residues. V dropped 2 bases and J dropped 4 bases, with 6 bases sitting between them. CDR1 is PRHDT and CDR2 is FYEKMQ in the germline V gene (reference sequence). DNA for the CDR3: TGTGCCAGCAGCTTAAGGGGGTACGAGCAGTACTTC. This encodes CASSLRGYEQYF.